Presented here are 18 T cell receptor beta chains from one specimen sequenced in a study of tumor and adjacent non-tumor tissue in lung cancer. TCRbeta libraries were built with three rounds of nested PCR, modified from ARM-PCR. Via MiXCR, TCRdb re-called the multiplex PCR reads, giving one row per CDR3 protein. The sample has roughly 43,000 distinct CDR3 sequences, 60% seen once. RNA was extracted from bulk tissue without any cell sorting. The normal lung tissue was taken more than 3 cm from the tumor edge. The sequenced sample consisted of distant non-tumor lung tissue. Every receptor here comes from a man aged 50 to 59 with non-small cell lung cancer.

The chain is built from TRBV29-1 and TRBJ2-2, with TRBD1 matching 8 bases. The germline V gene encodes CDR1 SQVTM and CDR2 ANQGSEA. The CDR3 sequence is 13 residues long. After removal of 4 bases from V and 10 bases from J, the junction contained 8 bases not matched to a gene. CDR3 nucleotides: TGCAGCGTTGGGGGACAGGCCGTCAAGGAGCTGTTTTTT. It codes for CSVGGQAVKELFF.

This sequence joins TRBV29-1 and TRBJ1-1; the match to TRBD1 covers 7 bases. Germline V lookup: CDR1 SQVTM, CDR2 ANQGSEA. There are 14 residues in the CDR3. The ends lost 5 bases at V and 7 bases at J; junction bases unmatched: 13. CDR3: CSVLQGGHDIEAFF. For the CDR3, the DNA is TGCAGCGTTCTCCAGGGGGGACATGACATTGAAGCTTTCTTT. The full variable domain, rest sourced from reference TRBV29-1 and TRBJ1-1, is SAVISQKPSRDICQRGTSLTIQCQVDSQVTMMFWYRQQPGQSLTLIATANQGSEATYESGFVIDKFPISRPNLTFSTLTVSNMSPEDSSIYLCSVLQGGHDIEAFFGQGTRLTVV.

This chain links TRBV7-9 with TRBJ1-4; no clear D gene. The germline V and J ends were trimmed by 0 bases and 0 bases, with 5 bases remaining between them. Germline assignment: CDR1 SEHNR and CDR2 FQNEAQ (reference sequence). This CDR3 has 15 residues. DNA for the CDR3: TGTGCCAGCAGCTTAGCGAGGGCAACTAATGAAAAACTGTTTTTT. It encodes CASSLARATNEKLFF.

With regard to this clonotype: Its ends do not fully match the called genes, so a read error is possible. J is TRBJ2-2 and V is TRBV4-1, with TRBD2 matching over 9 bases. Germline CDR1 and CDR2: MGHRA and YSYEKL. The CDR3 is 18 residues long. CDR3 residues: CASSQELRLAGWTWELLF. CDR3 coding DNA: TGCGCCAGCAGCCAAGAATTAAGGCTAGCGGGGTGGACCTGGGAGCTGTTGTTT.

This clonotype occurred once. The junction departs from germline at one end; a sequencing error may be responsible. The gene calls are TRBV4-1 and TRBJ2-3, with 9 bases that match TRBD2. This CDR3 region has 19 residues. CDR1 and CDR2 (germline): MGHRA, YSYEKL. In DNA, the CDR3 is TGCGCCAATAGCCAAGGAGGGAGGGGTCGCGGGGGGGCATCAGATAGGCAGTATTTT. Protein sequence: CANSQGGRGRGGASDRQYF.

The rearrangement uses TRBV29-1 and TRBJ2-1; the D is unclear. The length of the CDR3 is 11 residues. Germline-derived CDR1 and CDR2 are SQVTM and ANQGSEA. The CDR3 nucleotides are TGCCTTGCATCGGGTAACAATGAGCAGTTCTTC. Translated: CLASGNNEQFF.

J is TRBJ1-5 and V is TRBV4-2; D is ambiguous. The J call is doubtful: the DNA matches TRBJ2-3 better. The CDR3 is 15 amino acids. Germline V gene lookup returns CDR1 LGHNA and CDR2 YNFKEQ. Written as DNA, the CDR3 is TGTGCCAGCAGCCAAGTAAATGATCACGGTCAGCCCCAGTATTTT. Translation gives CASSQVNDHGQPQYF.

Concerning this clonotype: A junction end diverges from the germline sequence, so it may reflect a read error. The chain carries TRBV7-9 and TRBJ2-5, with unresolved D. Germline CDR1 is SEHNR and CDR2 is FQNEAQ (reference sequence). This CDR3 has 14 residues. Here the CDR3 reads CASSLDIVKETQYF. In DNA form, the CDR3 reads TGTGCCAGCAGCTTAGATATAGTGAAGGAGACCCAGTATTTC.

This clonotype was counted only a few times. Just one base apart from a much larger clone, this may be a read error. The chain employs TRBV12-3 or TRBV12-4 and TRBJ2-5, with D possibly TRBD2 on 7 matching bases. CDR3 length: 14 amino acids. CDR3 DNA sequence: TGTGCCAGCAGTTTGAGGGGGGGCCAAGAGACCCAGTGCTTC. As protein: CASSLRGGQETQCF.

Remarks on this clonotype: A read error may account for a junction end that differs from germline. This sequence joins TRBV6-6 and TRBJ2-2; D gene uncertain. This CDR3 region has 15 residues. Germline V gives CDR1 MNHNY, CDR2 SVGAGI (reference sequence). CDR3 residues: CASSYPERNTGELFF. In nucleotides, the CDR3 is TGTGCCAGTAGTTACCCCGAGAGGAACACCGGGGAGCTGTTTTTT.

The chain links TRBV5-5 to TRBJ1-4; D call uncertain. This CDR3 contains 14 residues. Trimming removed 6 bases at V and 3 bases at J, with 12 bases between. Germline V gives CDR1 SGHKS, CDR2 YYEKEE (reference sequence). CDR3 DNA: TGTGCCAGCACTCCTGGGGTCCCTAATGAAAAACTGTTTTTT. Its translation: CASTPGVPNEKLFF.

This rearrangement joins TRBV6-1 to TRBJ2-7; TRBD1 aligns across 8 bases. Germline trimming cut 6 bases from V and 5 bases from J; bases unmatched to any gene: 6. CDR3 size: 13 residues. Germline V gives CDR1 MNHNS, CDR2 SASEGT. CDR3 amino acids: CASRTGGIHEQYF. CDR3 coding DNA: TGTGCCAGCAGAACAGGGGGAATCCACGAGCAGTACTTC.

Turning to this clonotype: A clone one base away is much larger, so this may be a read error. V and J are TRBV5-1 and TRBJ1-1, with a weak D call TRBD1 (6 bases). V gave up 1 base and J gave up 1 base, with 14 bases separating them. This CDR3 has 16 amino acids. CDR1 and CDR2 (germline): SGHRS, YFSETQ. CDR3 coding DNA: TGCGCCAGCAGCTTGATCGTCCGGGGGCCGAACACTGAAGCTTTCTTT. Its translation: CASSLIVRGPNTEAFF.

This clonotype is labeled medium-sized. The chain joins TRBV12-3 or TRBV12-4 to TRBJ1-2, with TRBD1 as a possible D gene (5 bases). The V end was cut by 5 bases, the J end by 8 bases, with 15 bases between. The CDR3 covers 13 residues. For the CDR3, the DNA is TGTGCCAGCAGTCCGAGGGACTCGGACGGCTACACCTTC. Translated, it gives CASSPRDSDGYTF.

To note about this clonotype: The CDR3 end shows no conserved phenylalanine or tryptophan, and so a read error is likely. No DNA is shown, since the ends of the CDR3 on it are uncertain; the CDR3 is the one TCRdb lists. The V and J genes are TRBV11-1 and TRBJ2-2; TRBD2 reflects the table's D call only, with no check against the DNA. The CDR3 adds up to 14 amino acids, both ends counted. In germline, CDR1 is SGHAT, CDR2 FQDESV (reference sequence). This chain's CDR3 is CASRFQGRPGELFL.

The CDR3 DNA sequence: TGTGCCAGCAGCGCGGACATGGTGAGAGGCTACACCTTC. Residues: CASSADMVRGYTF. V gene TRBV11-2 combines with J gene TRBJ1-2; a possible D gene is TRBD1 (5 bases). The CDR3 totals 13 residues. The V gene's germline CDR1 is SGHAT and CDR2 FQNNGV. Between the trimmed V and J ends, which lost 5 bases and 8 bases, there was a span of 15 bases.

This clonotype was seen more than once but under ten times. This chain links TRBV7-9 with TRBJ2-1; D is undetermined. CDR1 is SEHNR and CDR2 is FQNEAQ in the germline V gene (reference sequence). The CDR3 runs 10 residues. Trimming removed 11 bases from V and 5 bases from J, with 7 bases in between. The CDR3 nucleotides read TGTGCCTCGGGCCACAATGAGCAGTTCTTC. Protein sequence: CASGHNEQFF.

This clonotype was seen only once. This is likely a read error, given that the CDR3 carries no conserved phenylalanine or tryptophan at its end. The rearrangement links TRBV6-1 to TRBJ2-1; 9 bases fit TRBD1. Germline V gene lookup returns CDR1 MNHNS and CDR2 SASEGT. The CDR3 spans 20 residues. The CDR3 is CASSLEAGTGTAFSYNEQFI. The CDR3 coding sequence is TGCGCCAGCTCACTTGAAGCCGGGACAGGGACGGCGTTCTCCTACAATGAGCAGTTCATC.